The rows below give T cell receptor beta chains drawn from one sample of a study of shared clonotypes between healthy human individuals. Here immunoSEQ multiplex PCR was the method, and the copy in TCRdb shows in-frame clones only, minus some. Here the sample spans about 1.5 million clones, 95% to 99% being singletons. Sample: naive CD4+ T cells sorted from blood. These receptors all stem from a man aged 30 to 39 in good health. The CDR3 runs from the conserved cysteine through the conserved F or W. D genes are given only for firm matches. Size values are once, few and many counts, or a class for expanded clones, and some rows have none.

d_call j_call clone_size cdr3_length v_call cdr3_nt cdr3_aa
TRBD2 TRBJ2-1 - 23 TRBV5-1 TGCGCCAGCAGCACCTCGGGGGGGCGACCTCCGGTGCAGCGGGAGCGCCCCTACAATGAGCAGTTCTTC CASSTSGGRPPVQRERPYNEQFF
- TRBJ2-1 - 15 TRBV9 TGTGCCAGCAGCATGGGACCCAGCTCCTACAATGAGCAGTTCTTC CASSMGPSSYNEQFF
TRBD1 TRBJ2-1 - 13 TRBV5-1 TGCGCCAGCAGCACCGGACAGGACTATGAGCAGTTCTTC CASSTGQDYEQFF
- TRBJ2-5 - 11 TRBV11-2 TGTGCCAGCAGCTTCCGAACTGACCAGTACTTC CASSFRTDQYF
- TRBJ2-7 - 15 TRBV25-1 TGTGCCAGCAGTGAGATCGGGTTACCAACCTACGAGCAGTACTTC CASSEIGLPTYEQYF
- TRBJ1-1 once 12 TRBV28 TGTGCCAGCAGTCCCATGGGGACGCGGGCTTTCTTT CASSPMGTRAFF
- TRBJ2-3 - 15 TRBV5-4 TGTGCCAGCAGCGTGGGGACCGCGGTCACAGATACGCAGTATTTT CASSVGTAVTDTQYF
TRBD2 TRBJ2-1 - 15 TRBV6-1 TGTGCCAGTCCTCGGTCGGCGGGAGGGATCGATGAGCAGTTCTTC CASPRSAGGIDEQFF
TRBD2 TRBJ2-1 - 15 TRBV6-5 TGTGCCAGCAGTTACTCGAGGCTAGCGGGAGGGGGGCAGTTCTTC CASSYSRLAGGGQFF
TRBD2 TRBJ2-5 - 18 TRBV9 TGTGCCAGCAGCCTCGGGACTAGCGGGAGGGGTAGGCAAGAGACCCAGTACTTC CASSLGTSGRGRQETQYF
- TRBJ1-2 - 14 TRBV7-9 TGTGCCAGCAGCTTTGAAGATCGAAACTATGGCTACACCTTC CASSFEDRNYGYTF
TRBD2 TRBJ2-3 - 16 TRBV7-6 TGTGCCAGCAGCATGGGACTAGCGGGAGCGGAAGATACGCAGTATTTT CASSMGLAGAEDTQYF
- TRBJ1-5 - 15 TRBV11-3 TGTGCCAGCAGCTTAGGTCCAGGGGCTCATCAGCCCCAGCATTTT CASSLGPGAHQPQHF
TRBD1 TRBJ2-1 - 15 TRBV11-3 TGTGCCAGCAGCTTCGGGACAGGGGGCTACAATGAGCAGTTCTTC CASSFGTGGYNEQFF
- TRBJ2-3 - 16 TRBV5-4 TGTGCCAGCAGCTTGGGACTCGGGGCCCCCACAGATACGCAGTATTTT CASSLGLGAPTDTQYF
- TRBJ2-3 - 15 TRBV9 TGTGCCAGCAGCGTAGTAACAGGGACGGTAGATACGCAGTATTTT CASSVVTGTVDTQYF
- TRBJ2-2 - 14 TRBV7-3 TGTGCCAGCAGCCCCCGGACTCGGGGGGGGGAGCTGTTTTTT CASSPRTRGGELFF
- TRBJ2-7 - 15 TRBV27 TGTGCCAGCGGGACGGTCGGGGCGTCGGGATACGAGCAGTACTTC CASGTVGASGYEQYF
- TRBJ1-5 - 11 TRBV20-1 TGCAGTGCTAGGGGATCCGGACACAACCATTTT CSARGSGHNHF
- TRBJ1-5 - 14 TRBV28 TGTGCCAGCAGTTTCGACAAGCCCTATCAGCCCCAGCATTTT CASSFDKPYQPQHF